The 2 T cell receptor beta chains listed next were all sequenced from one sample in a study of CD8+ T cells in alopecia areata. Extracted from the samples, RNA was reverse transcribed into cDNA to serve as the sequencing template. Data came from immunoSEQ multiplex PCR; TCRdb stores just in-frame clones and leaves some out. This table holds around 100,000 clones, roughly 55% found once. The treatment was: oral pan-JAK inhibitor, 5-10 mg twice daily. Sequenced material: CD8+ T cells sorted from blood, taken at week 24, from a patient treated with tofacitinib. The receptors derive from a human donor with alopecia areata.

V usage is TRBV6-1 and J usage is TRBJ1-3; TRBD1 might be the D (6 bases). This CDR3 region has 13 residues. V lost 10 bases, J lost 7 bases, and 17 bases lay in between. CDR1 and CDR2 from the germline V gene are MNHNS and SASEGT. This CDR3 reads CATMAGDLNTIYF. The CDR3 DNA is TGTGCCACCATGGCAGGGGATCTGAACACCATATATTTT.

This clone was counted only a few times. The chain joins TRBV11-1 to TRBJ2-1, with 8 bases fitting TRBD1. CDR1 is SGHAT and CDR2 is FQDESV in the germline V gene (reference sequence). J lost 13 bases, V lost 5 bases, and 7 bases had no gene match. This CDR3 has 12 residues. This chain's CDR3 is CASSVDRVRQFF. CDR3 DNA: TGTGCCAGCAGCGTGGACAGGGTTCGCCAGTTCTTC.